These T cell receptor beta chains were read from a single sample in a study of blood T cell repertoires in COVID-19. The data were produced by immunoSEQ multiplex PCR, yet TCRdb's version contains in-frame clones alone and is incomplete. The repertoire holds over 130,000 clones, with roughly 86% as singletons. Sequencing used PBMCs or T cells enriched from blood (not recorded which). The receptors come from a woman aged 45-65 years with acute COVID-19. Both conserved end residues are part of each CDR3. The order of the fields is CDR3 protein, CDR3 DNA, D gene, clone size, V gene, CDR3 length, J gene. D genes are given only for firm matches. Clone size is shown for a subset of rows, as once, few, many or a class of expanded clone.

CASSQSGSAFEQYF	TGTGCCAGCAGCCAAAGCGGGAGTGCCTTCGAGCAGTACTTC	TRBD2	NA	TRBV3-1/TRBV3-2	14	TRBJ2-7
CASSPGNTEAFF	TGTGCCAGCAGCCCAGGAAACACTGAAGCTTTCTTT	NA	once	TRBV5-4	12	TRBJ1-1
CASSQDLGGTNYGYTF	TGCGCCAGCAGCCAAGATCTGGGCGGGACTAACTATGGCTACACCTTC	NA	NA	TRBV4-1	16	TRBJ1-2
CASSFLGPGVAGEQYF	TGTGCCAGCAGCTTCCTCGGGCCGGGAGTGGCAGGAGAGCAGTACTTC	NA	NA	TRBV11-2	16	TRBJ2-7
CASSVVGAGANVLTF	TGTGCCAGCAGCGTAGTCGGTGCTGGGGCCAACGTCCTGACTTTC	NA	NA	TRBV9	15	TRBJ2-6
CASSPTGVGFGTEAFF	TGTGCCAGCAGCCCAACAGGGGTCGGTTTCGGCACTGAAGCTTTCTTT	TRBD1	NA	TRBV5-8	16	TRBJ1-1
CASSLFIGQGTQETQYF	TGTGCCAGCAGCTTGTTCATTGGACAGGGGACCCAAGAGACCCAGTACTTC	TRBD1	NA	TRBV5-8	17	TRBJ2-5
CASSVEGGQQYF	TGTGCCAGCAGCGTAGAAGGGGGTCAGCAGTACTTC	NA	NA	TRBV9	12	TRBJ2-7
CASSPTGLAGRTDTQYF	TGCGCCAGCAGCCCAACTGGGCTAGCGGGCCGCACAGATACGCAGTATTTT	TRBD2	NA	TRBV5-1	17	TRBJ2-3
CASRILAGGSYEQYF	TGTGCCAGCAGAATACTAGCGGGAGGTTCCTACGAGCAGTACTTC	TRBD2	NA	TRBV2	15	TRBJ2-7
CASSPKLDRGPQETQYF	TGTGCCAGCAGCCCAAAGCTAGACAGGGGCCCACAAGAGACCCAGTACTTC	TRBD1	NA	TRBV7-6	17	TRBJ2-5
CASSYEGGGYTF	TGTGCCAGCAGTTACGAGGGAGGCGGCTACACCTTC	NA	NA	TRBV6-6	12	TRBJ1-2
CASSLEGRSYEQYF	TGTGCCAGCAGTTTAGAGGGTCGCTCCTACGAGCAGTACTTC	NA	NA	TRBV28	14	TRBJ2-7
CASSSGQGGLSNSPLHF	TGTGCCAGCAGCTCCGGACAGGGTGGTTTGAGTAATTCACCCCTCCACTTT	TRBD1	NA	TRBV5-5	17	TRBJ1-6
CASSRDSSSYEQYF	TGTGCCAGCAGCAGGGACAGTTCGTCCTACGAGCAGTACTTC	TRBD1	NA	TRBV6-2/TRBV6-3	14	TRBJ2-7
CATSRESDPGLPLHF	TGTGCCACCAGCAGAGAATCCGACCCGGGACTCCCCCTGCATTTT	NA	NA	TRBV15	15	TRBJ1-5
CASSLGDYTDTQYF	TGCGCCAGCAGCTTGGGCGACTACACAGATACGCAGTATTTT	NA	once	TRBV5-1	14	TRBJ2-3
CASTGGVGSPLHF	TGTGCCAGTACCGGGGGGGTAGGTTCACCCCTCCACTTT	NA	NA	TRBV28	13	TRBJ1-6
CASSIRMDTGGENTIYF	TGTGCCAGCAGCATAAGAATGGACACAGGGGGCGAAAACACCATATATTTT	TRBD1	NA	TRBV7-2	17	TRBJ1-3
CASSVSRDGIDRDRGIGGYTF	TGTGCCAGCAGCGTATCAAGAGACGGGATCGATAGGGACAGGGGAATAGGAGGCTACACCTTC	TRBD1	NA	TRBV9	21	TRBJ1-2
CASSPSRAPNQPQHF	TGTGCCAGCTCACCATCCAGGGCCCCTAATCAGCCCCAGCATTTT	NA	NA	TRBV18	15	TRBJ1-5
CASSLLALAGNTGELFF	TGCGCCAGCAGCTTGTTGGCCCTAGCGGGAAACACCGGGGAGCTGTTTTTT	TRBD2	NA	TRBV5-1	17	TRBJ2-2
CASSSTGGPSNSPLHF	TGTGCCAGCAGCAGTACGGGGGGACCCTCTAATTCACCCCTCCACTTT	NA	NA	TRBV2	16	TRBJ1-6
CASEWLAGEETQYF	TGTGCCAGCGAATGGCTAGCGGGAGAAGAGACCCAGTACTTC	TRBD2	NA	TRBV7-8	14	TRBJ2-5
CASSRRQGMNIQYF	TGTGCCAGCAGCAGAAGACAGGGAATGAACATTCAGTACTTC	TRBD1	NA	TRBV5-6	14	TRBJ2-4
CSVNLQGADTGELFF	TGCAGCGTAAACCTCCAGGGGGCGGACACCGGGGAGCTGTTTTTT	TRBD1	once	TRBV29-1	15	TRBJ2-2